Below, 2 T cell receptor beta chains from the same sample are listed, as sequenced in a study of T cell responses to AZD1222 COVID-19 vaccine. Only in-frame clones appear in the TCRdb table, and some are missing; sequencing was by immunoSEQ multiplex PCR. The sample records about 150,000 clones, 90% being singletons. The sample consisted of peripheral blood, taken on day 0 of AZD1222 vaccination. These receptors were taken from an adult in good health.

The chain is built from TRBV11-2 and TRBJ1-1; D is unresolved. Germline V gene lookup returns CDR1 SGHAT and CDR2 FQNNGV. This CDR3 is built from 13 residues. The ends were cut back, 1 base at V and 5 bases at J, with 8 bases in the middle. Here the CDR3 reads CASSLAGGTEAFF. CDR3 DNA: TGTGCCAGCAGCTTAGCGGGTGGTACTGAAGCTTTCTTT.

This clone appeared a single time. The chain uses TRBV7-9 and TRBJ1-6; D uncertain. V was shortened by 2 bases and J by 4 bases, with 6 bases between the two germline ends. This CDR3 region has 14 residues. The germline gives CDR1 SEHNR, CDR2 FQNEAQ (reference sequence). Written as DNA, the CDR3 is TGTGCCAGCAGCTTATTGCAGTATAATTCACCCCTCCACTTT. Translating gives CASSLLQYNSPLHF.